The TCR beta chain described here comes from a study of CD8+CD57+ T cells in acquired aplastic anemia. As for the study in general: Sorting CD4+ and CD8+ cells gave DNA averaging approximately 3 ug.

About this clonotype itself: At one end the junction does not follow the germline gene, possibly because of a read error.

Whoever was chosen for sequencing had shown CD8+CD57+ cell expansion by flow cytometry. The template for TCR beta VDJ and CDR3 sequence profiling was genomic DNA. TCRdb ran MiXCR on the reads and lists one entry per CDR3 protein. The sample lists around 180,000 distinct CDR3 sequences; about half were seen once. The sequence was collected from a human donor with aplastic anemia. The specimen was sorted CD4+, CD8+, or CD8+CD57+ T cells (not recorded which) from PBMCs.

CDR3 amino acids: CASIRYGTGGICSNQPRHF. Here the CDR3 DNA reads TGCGCCAGCATAAGGTACGGGACAGGGGGAATTTGCAGCAATCAGCCCCGGCATTTT. The V gene is TRBV10-1, the J gene TRBJ1-5; 11 bases are shared with TRBD1. Germline lookup yields CDR1 WNHNN and CDR2 SYGVQD (reference sequence). This CDR3 is built from 19 residues.